These 15 T cell receptor beta chains share one sample of origin, sequenced in a study of beta chain features in type 1 diabetes. Sequencing targeted expressed TCRB transcripts, as all isolated RNA had been reverse transcribed. Assay used: immunoSEQ multiplex PCR; TCRdb lists only in-frame clones, some missing. The profile covers around 200,000 clones, with roughly an eighth appearing a single time and 0.62% taken by the ten largest. The specimen was central memory CD4+ T cells from blood. The source is a woman under 30 in good health.

The gene calls are TRBV18 and TRBJ2-3, with D tentatively TRBD1 (5 bases). The ends were cut back, 0 bases at V and 1 base at J, with 8 bases in the middle. The germline CDR1 and CDR2 sequences are KGHSH and LQKENI. The CDR3 extends over 15 amino acids. The CDR3 DNA reads TGTGCCAGCTCACCACCAGGGGCGCGCACAGATACGCAGTATTTT. It yields the protein CASSPPGARTDTQYF. The whole variable domain, remainder taken from reference TRBV18 and TRBJ2-3, is NAGVMQNPRHLVRRRGQEARLRCSPMKGHSHVYWYRQLPEEGLKFMVYLQKENIIDESGMPKERFSAEFPKEGPSILRIQQVVRGDSAAYFCASSPPGARTDTQYFGPGTRLTVL.

In this sample, this clone turned up a few times. The CDR3 coding sequence is TGTGCCACCAGCAGAGGCCAACGACTCCAAGAGACCCAGTACTTC. This codes for CATSRGQRLQETQYF. The chain has TRBV15 and TRBJ2-5; no reliable D call. The germline V and J ends were trimmed by 1 base and 1 base, with 10 bases remaining between them. Germline V gene lookup returns CDR1 LNHNV and CDR2 YYDKDF (reference sequence). This CDR3 has 15 residues.

The chain links TRBV7-9 to TRBJ2-7; the D gene is possibly TRBD1 (5 bases). CDR3 length: 15 residues. Trimming removed 0 bases at V and 0 bases at J, with 9 bases between. CDR1 and CDR2 from the germline V gene are SEHNR and FQNEAQ (reference sequence). CDR3 region: CASSLAGLSSYEQYF. The CDR3 nucleotides read TGTGCCAGCAGCTTAGCGGGGCTAAGCTCCTACGAGCAGTACTTC.

The CDR3 DNA reads as TGTGCCAGCTCAGGGGGACAGAATTTAGCCAAAAACATTCAGTACTTC. Translating gives CASSGGQNLAKNIQYF. J is TRBJ2-4 and V is TRBV18, with 7 positions matching TRBD1. The V gene end was trimmed by 5 bases and the J gene end by 0 bases; junction bases not matched to a gene: 7. CDR3 length: 16 amino acids. The germline CDR1 and CDR2 sequences are KGHSH and LQKENI. Complete variable domain (other parts from reference TRBV18 and TRBJ2-4): NAGVMQNPRHLVRRRGQEARLRCSPMKGHSHVYWYRQLPEEGLKFMVYLQKENIIDESGMPKERFSAEFPKEGPSILRIQQVVRGDSAAYFCASSGGQNLAKNIQYFGAGTRLSVL.

J is TRBJ2-1 and V is TRBV9; D may be TRBD2 (6 bases). Germline lookup yields CDR1 SGDLS and CDR2 YYNGEE. The germline V and J ends were trimmed by 4 bases and 0 bases, with 11 bases remaining between them. The CDR3 has 15 residues. CDR3 region: CASSWGLSSYNEQFF. The CDR3 bases are TGTGCCAGCAGCTGGGGACTCAGCTCCTACAATGAGCAGTTCTTC.

This rearrangement joins TRBV6-5 to TRBJ2-7; D not certain. Trimming removed 4 bases at V and 5 bases at J, with 9 bases between. Germline loops: CDR1 MNHEY, CDR2 SVGAGI. The CDR3 has 12 amino acids. CDR3 region: CASSSAYHEQYF. The CDR3 region has the DNA TGTGCCAGCAGTTCCGCCTATCACGAGCAGTACTTC.

The chain employs TRBV5-4 and TRBJ2-3; 15 nucleotides line up with TRBD2. The V segment lost 5 bases and the J segment 8 bases; nucleotides outside the gene matches: 9. Germline loops: CDR1 SGHNT, CDR2 YYREEE (reference sequence). The CDR3 extends over 16 amino acids. The CDR3 sequence: CASSLGLAGGEGTQYF. The CDR3 nucleotides read TGTGCCAGCAGTCTCGGACTAGCGGGAGGGGAAGGTACGCAGTATTTT.

The CDR3 reads CASSRTGPAANEKLFF. CDR3 DNA: TGTGCCAGCAGTCGGACAGGGCCGGCAGCTAATGAAAAACTGTTTTTT. The chain joins TRBV5-4 to TRBJ1-4, with 8 nucleotides matching TRBD1. CDR1 SGHNT and CDR2 YYREEE come from the germline V gene (reference sequence). J lost 3 bases, V lost 5 bases, and 9 bases had no gene match. The CDR3 sequence is 16 residues long.

A few counts support this clone. The V call is TRBV6-1, the J call TRBJ2-7, with D unresolved. The CDR3 extends over 15 amino acids. Looked up from germline, CDR1 is MNHNS and CDR2 is SASEGT. V lost 4 bases and J 3 bases, leaving 16 bases between the germline ends. The CDR3 bases are TGTGCCAGCAGTGCCTTCTATCAGGCCAGCTACGAGCAGTACTTC. It codes for CASSAFYQASYEQYF.

This clone was recorded many times. The V gene is TRBV2, the J gene TRBJ2-7; 9 bases align to TRBD2. There are 13 residues in the CDR3. V gave up 8 bases and J gave up 3 bases; unmatched junction bases: 5. In germline, CDR1 is SNHLY, CDR2 FYNNEI. The CDR3 loop reads CASWTSVIYEQYF. The CDR3 DNA reads TGTGCCAGCTGGACTAGCGTGATCTACGAGCAGTACTTC.

The V and J genes are TRBV27 and TRBJ2-1, with TRBD2 as a possible D gene (6 bases). Germline-derived CDR1 and CDR2 are MNHEY and SMNVEV (reference sequence). The V end was cut by 7 bases, the J end by 1 base, with 17 bases between. The CDR3 totals 16 residues. Here the CDR3 DNA reads TGTGCCAGCACCCCTAGGAGGGGCAGGTCCTACAATGAGCAGTTCTTC. Protein product: CASTPRRGRSYNEQFF.

This clone turned up a few times. Written as DNA, the CDR3 is TGTGCCAGCAGCCGAATCCCAAGGGGCGCGGAGAGCTCCTACAATGAGCAGTTCTTC. The encoded protein is CASSRIPRGAESSYNEQFF. This sequence joins TRBV7-3 and TRBJ2-1; D possibly corresponds to TRBD1 (5 bases). The V end lost 5 bases, the J end lost 0 bases, and 23 bases lay between the germline ends. This CDR3 is built from 19 residues. Germline loops: CDR1 SGHTA, CDR2 FQGTGA. The variable domain in full, completed from reference TRBV7-3 and TRBJ2-1, reads GAGVSQTPSNKVTEKGKYVELRCDPISGHTALYWYRQSLGQGPEFLIYFQGTGAADDSGLPNDRFFAVRPEGSVSTLKIQRTERGDSAVYLCASSRIPRGAESSYNEQFFGPGTRLTVL.

As to this clone: This specimen includes other DNA sequences encoding the same CDR3. V and J are TRBV29-1 and TRBJ2-3; TRBD2 aligns across 8 bases. Germline loops: CDR1 SQVTM, CDR2 ANQGSEA. With 4 bases clipped from V and 6 bases from J, the junction kept 9 bases outside the gene matches. This CDR3 comprises 14 residues. CDR3 residues: CSVGTPGGADTQYF. CDR3 bases: TGCAGCGTTGGAACCCCCGGGGGGGCCGATACGCAGTATTTT.

Concerning this clone: The junction differs from germline at one of its ends, possibly a read error. V usage is TRBV6-5 and J usage is TRBJ2-3; D remains unclear. CDR3 length: 11 amino acids. Germline assignment: CDR1 MNHEY and CDR2 SVGAGI. This CDR3 reads CAISERDTQYF. CDR3 in DNA: TGTGCCATCAGTGAGAGGGATACGCAGTATTTT.

In this sample, this clone turned up a few times. The chain combines TRBV28 with TRBJ1-2; D call uncertain. CDR3 length: 17 residues. Trimming left V 5 bases short and J 0 bases short, with 19 bases between. The germline gives CDR1 MDHEN, CDR2 SYDVKM. CDR3 in DNA: TGTGCCAGCAGTCCCCTCTTAGGAATGGGCACTAACTATGGCTACACCTTC. It encodes CASSPLLGMGTNYGYTF.